This T cell receptor (beta chain) was obtained from a study of T cells in Graves' hyperthyroidism and ophthalmopathy (dated by TCRdb to about 2019). Study-wide context: Peripheral blood was sampled at the time of initial diagnosis, prior to any treatment. To identify TCR V-J signatures that set the groups apart, the researchers used a discovery cohort of about a hundred patients, made up of roughly 40 with Graves' ophthalmopathy and 55 to 65 with stable Graves' hyperthyroidism. The paper describes TCR Vbeta CDR3 sequencing of around 140 peripheral blood samples, made up of 40 to 45 ophthalmopathy patients, roughly 72 hyperthyroidism patients and 17 progressor patients. After blood sampling, hyperthyroidism patients were treated with methimazole at a starting dose of 30 mg daily, and ophthalmopathy patients were treated with high-dose intravenous methylprednisolone. For training and testing, the 95 to 100 patients in the discovery cohort were randomly divided in a 7:3 ratio. The study also compared thyroid tissue and blood T-cell repertoires from a handful of Graves' hyperthyroidism patients. An independent validation cohort of around 19 hyperthyroidism patients and about 15 patients who later progressed to ophthalmopathy tested prospective prediction of ophthalmopathy.

Points the paper makes about the study in general: Most expanded thyroid clonotypes (frequency above 0.001) were also detected in blood, suggesting blood repertoires may reflect thyroid immune responses. Sample size was not statistically predetermined, and blinding of investigators to group allocation was not performed. In validation, the model predicted progression to ophthalmopathy a median of around six months before onset, with 65% to 71% sensitivity and about 72% specificity. Ophthalmopathy was separated from stable hyperthyroidism by a 13 V-J signature model, with around 90% sensitivity and 81% to 82% specificity obtained in cross-validation and 80%/75% obtained in testing.

Moderately to severely active disease, a Clinical Activity Score of at least 3, a NOSPECS grade of at least 4, and a duration under 3 months were present in ophthalmopathy patients. Patients with uncontrolled infections, other autoimmune diseases, pregnancy or lactation were excluded. Diagnoses were established on the basis of clinical symptoms, serum thyroxine and TRAb, thyroid ultrasound, and orbital computed tomography. PBMCs were separated from around 9.1 ml of fresh peripheral blood using Ficoll-Paque density gradient centrifugation. Total RNA was extracted using Trizol reagent, and RNA quality was assessed on an Agilent 2100 Bioanalyzer. About this clonotype itself: The antigen it recognizes is unknown. No per-base quality is available; no much larger clone lies one base away.

TCR beta CDR3 regions were amplified from RNA transcripts. For the first round of RT-PCR on the TCR CDR3, the HTBI primer set was used together with the Qiagen OneStep RT-PCR kit. Libraries were constructed in a second round of multiplex PCR, after which size selection and purification were carried out. Paired-end sequencing of the libraries was performed with 100 bp reads on an Illumina HiSeq2000. On the authors' methods: SOAPnuke was used to process the raw data, removing reads that contained adapters or uncalled bases, had a mean Phred below 15, or lacked an exact match to the constant primer or identifier. COPE v1.2.5 was used to merge the high-quality paired reads, and each unique nucleotide sequence was defined as a clonotype. MiTCR v1.1 was used to align clonotypes to the IMGT TRBV, TRBD and TRBJ reference segments. The analysis included only V-J combinations with a frequency above 0.0001, which together covered roughly 99% of the repertoires. A TCS score was defined as the ratio of F50 (clonal expansion) to E x V (chaos), with BLOSUM62-based TCRdist applied between CDR3 peptides within each V-J. Welch's t-statistics and random forest reduced roughly 540 V-J features to 10 to 15, which were used in a naive Bayes classifier (R e1071). Using fastp trimming at Q25 and MiXCR clonotype assembly, TCRdb reanalyzed the public sequencing data and kept in-frame beta chains. Every distinct CDR3 protein forms one entry, paired with its most common genes and DNA. It is TCRdb's table, rather than the study itself, that gives the V and J calls and clone size. Within this sample are about 640,000 distinct CDR3 sequences, with less than 25% of them counted one time only. Of the sample, 30% to 40% falls within the top ten clones.

Based on the germline V gene (reference sequence), the CDR1 and CDR2 sequences are LNHDA and SQIVND. Counted from cysteine to phenylalanine, this CDR3 has 16 amino acids. The read is trimmed to its CDR3 DNA, 48 bases read in frame from base 1. V is trimmed back by 3 bases and J by 4 bases, and the junction contains 8 bases that no gene match accounts for. This sequence was found in a man aged 25 to 45 with Graves' ophthalmopathy. Sequenced input: blood. The chain is encoded by TRBV19 joined to TRBJ1-1, and TRBD1 aligns with 10 junction nucleotides. In nucleotide form, the sequence is TGTGCCAGTAGTATGGGAGGACAGGGGGTAGGCACTGAAGCTTTCTTT. Translated, this gives CASSMGGQGVGTEAFF.